These 21 T cell receptor beta chains were sequenced from one sample in a study of regulatory T cells in long-lasting Graves disease. The time point was: newly diagnosed GD, antithyroid drugs for less than 3 months. There was RNA extracted from PBMCs, and the TCR library was made from it. Assembly of TCR beta libraries relied on iRepertoire HTBI primers together with Arm-PCR of CDR3 regions. TCRdb redid the calling of the multiplex PCR reads with MiXCR, one entry per CDR3 protein. The data show 500,000 or so distinct CDR3 sequences, around 16% seen once. This sample also belongs to another study, concerning T cells in Graves' hyperthyroidism and ophthalmopathy.

The material was peripheral blood mononuclear cells (PBMCs), obtained at new diagnosis, from a patient treated with antithyroid drugs. The receptor source for this set is a middle-aged woman with Graves disease.

The V gene is TRBV18, the J gene TRBJ2-1; 9 bases line up with TRBD2. From germline, CDR1 is KGHSH and CDR2 LQKENI. Germline trimming cut 1 base from V and 1 base from J; bases unmatched to any gene: 5. There are 17 residues in the CDR3. The DNA for the CDR3 is TGTGCCAGCTCACCACTTAGCGGGGGACCTTCCTACAATGAGCAGTTCTTC. Protein: CASSPLSGGPSYNEQFF.

This clonotype came up once. The V and J genes are TRBV20-1 and TRBJ1-1; 7 nucleotides match TRBD1. Germline trimming cut 6 bases from V and 2 bases from J; bases unmatched to any gene: 6. CDR3 length equals 13 residues. Germline V gives CDR1 DFQATT, CDR2 SNEGSKA (reference sequence). In DNA form, the CDR3 reads TGCAGTGCCAGTCGACAGGGAAACACTGAAGCTTTCTTT. Translating it yields CSASRQGNTEAFF.

In this sample, this clonotype turned up a few times. A read error is possible here, since a much larger clone lies one base away. The chain combines TRBV2 with TRBJ2-7, with TRBD1 as a possible D gene (6 bases). Trimming shortened V by 3 bases and J by 0 bases, and 18 bases separated the two germline ends. The length of the CDR3 is 17 residues. The V gene's germline CDR1 is SNHLY and CDR2 FYNNEI. CDR3 in amino acids: CASSDPLRDTFSYEQYF. In nucleotides, the CDR3 is TGTGCCAGCAGTGATCCCCTCCGGGACACCTTCTCCTACGAGCAGTACTTC. The full variable domain, its missing parts supplied by reference TRBV2 and TRBJ2-7, is EPEVTQTPSHQVTQMGQEVILRCVPISNHLYFYWYRQILGQKVEFLVSFYNNEISEKSEIFDDQFSVERPDGSNFTLKIRSTKLEDSAMYFCASSDPLRDTFSYEQYFGPGTRLTVT.

This clonotype was counted ten times or more. CDR3 amino acids: CASSSPTVNTEAFF. DNA for the CDR3: TGTGCCAGCAGCTCTCCGACAGTTAACACTGAAGCTTTCTTT. The gene calls are TRBV7-8 and TRBJ1-1, with a possible D match to TRBD1 (5 bases). Looked up from germline, CDR1 is SGHVS and CDR2 is FQNEAQ. V was trimmed by 4 bases and J by 2 bases, leaving 11 bases between them. The CDR3 sequence is 14 residues long.

The chain is built from TRBV7-8 and TRBJ2-2, with 13 bases aligning to TRBD2. V trimming: 0 bases; J trimming: 3 bases; junction bases outside the gene matches: 1. The CDR3 consists of 17 residues. The germline V gene has CDR1 SGHVS and CDR2 FQNEAQ. The CDR3, as DNA: TGTGCCAGCAGCTTAGCGGGACTAGCGGGGTACACCGGGGAGCTGTTTTTT. The encoded protein is CASSLAGLAGYTGELFF.

The J gene is TRBJ1-1, the V gene TRBV28; 8 bases fit TRBD1. The V and J ends lost 4 bases and 1 base, in that order; junction bases with no gene match: 11. Germline V gene lookup returns CDR1 MDHEN and CDR2 SYDVKM. The CDR3 has 17 residues. CDR3 sequence: CASSYIPGGYQNTEAFF. The CDR3 region has the DNA TGTGCCAGCAGTTATATCCCAGGGGGCTACCAGAACACTGAAGCTTTCTTT.

The table lists this clonotype with many counts. This chain connects TRBV6-5 to TRBJ1-2; 10 positions match TRBD1. V lost 0 bases and J lost 5; bases outside the gene matches: 12. Germline values: CDR1 MNHEY, CDR2 SVGAGI. This CDR3 spans 18 amino acids. CDR3 sequence: CASSYSRMDRGRQYGYTF. The CDR3 nucleotides read TGTGCCAGCAGTTACTCGAGAATGGACAGGGGGAGACAATATGGCTACACCTTC.

This clonotype was seen only a few times. V and J are TRBV27 and TRBJ2-4, with D possibly TRBD1 on 6 matching bases. Trimming pared 0 bases from V and 7 bases from J, leaving 16 bases between. This CDR3 is 16 amino acids long. The germline V gene has CDR1 MNHEY and CDR2 SMNVEV (reference sequence). CDR3 sequence (DNA): TGTGCCAGCAGTTTATCCGGAGAGGGGGTTCTGAACATTCAGTACTTC. This encodes CASSLSGEGVLNIQYF.

This clonotype was seen only a few times. The V call is TRBV19, the J call TRBJ1-5, with D possibly TRBD1 on 5 matching bases. V dropped 4 bases and J dropped 0 bases, with 13 bases sitting between them. Germline V gene lookup returns CDR1 LNHDA and CDR2 SQIVND (reference sequence). This CDR3 has 16 residues. The CDR3 loop is CASSTAGIYSNQPQHF. In DNA form, the CDR3 reads TGTGCCAGTAGTACGGCAGGGATTTATAGCAATCAGCCCCAGCATTTT.

About this clonotype: A read error may explain this, as a much larger clone is one base away. The chain carries TRBV7-9 and TRBJ2-2; weak D call: TRBD1 (6 bases). The CDR3 runs to 15 residues. The germline gives CDR1 SEHNR, CDR2 FQNEAQ (reference sequence). The CDR3 region is CAGSLGDIGTGELFF. CDR3 nucleotide sequence: TGTGCCGGCAGCTTAGGGGACATCGGTACCGGGGAGCTGTTTTTT.

This clonotype has at least ten counts. J is TRBJ2-1 and V is TRBV3-1; 10 bases match TRBD2. With 4 bases clipped from V and 0 bases from J, the junction kept 6 bases outside the gene matches. This CDR3 contains 17 residues. The V gene's germline CDR1 is LGHDT and CDR2 YNNKEL (reference sequence). The CDR3 protein is CASSRLAGASSYNEQFF. CDR3 nucleotide sequence: TGTGCCAGCAGCCGACTAGCGGGTGCTAGCTCCTACAATGAGCAGTTCTTC.

The J gene is TRBJ2-1, the V gene TRBV28, with D uncertain. Per the germline V gene, CDR1 is MDHEN and CDR2 is SYDVKM. The CDR3 covers 16 residues. Between the trimmed V and J ends, which lost 3 bases and 2 bases, there was a span of 14 bases. CDR3 bases: TGTGCCAGCAGTTTCGTTGGTATTTCAGCCTACAATGAGCAGTTCTTC. The encoded protein is CASSFVGISAYNEQFF.

In its sample, this clonotype was seen many times. The gene calls are TRBV28 and TRBJ2-7; 7 bases agree with TRBD2. The germline V gene has CDR1 MDHEN and CDR2 SYDVKM. The CDR3 runs 13 residues. With V trimmed by 9 bases and J by 0 bases, 5 bases remained unmatched. The CDR3 region is CASGLGTSYEQYF. CDR3 bases: TGTGCCAGTGGACTAGGGACCTCCTACGAGCAGTACTTC.

The table lists this clonotype with many counts. The chain recombines TRBV6-1 with TRBJ1-2, with 9 positions matching TRBD1. Germline V CDR1 and CDR2: MNHNS, SASEGT. This CDR3 spans 15 amino acids. V was clipped by 5 bases and J by 3 bases; unmatched bases: 7. CDR3 amino acids: CASSLGQGLYYGYTF. The CDR3 DNA follows: TGTGCCAGCAGTCTAGGACAGGGGCTATACTATGGCTACACCTTC.

This clonotype was observed at least ten times. The chain is built from TRBV2 and TRBJ2-5; 11 nucleotides line up with TRBD2. V shed 7 bases and J 2 bases; nucleotides not matched to a gene: 9. From germline, CDR1 is SNHLY and CDR2 FYNNEI. This CDR3 has 16 residues. The CDR3 here is CASKRELAGAQETQYF. In nucleotides, the CDR3 is TGTGCCAGCAAAAGGGAACTAGCGGGGGCACAAGAGACCCAGTACTTC.

Note on this clonotype: At one of its ends the junction is not consistent with the germline gene, which may arise from a read error. This rearrangement joins TRBV9 to TRBJ1-1; tentatively, D is TRBD1 (5 bases). Germline V gene sequence: CDR1 SGDLS, CDR2 YYNGEE. The CDR3 is 16 amino acids. CDR3 region: CASSVVGAGLKTEAFF. The CDR3 DNA is TGTGCCAGCAGCGTAGTTGGTGCAGGGTTGAAAACTGAAGCTTTCTTT.

This clonotype was seen repeatedly, ten times or more. The rearrangement uses TRBV2 and TRBJ2-5; 7 nucleotides align to TRBD1. Germline trimming cut 6 bases from V and 2 bases from J; bases unmatched to any gene: 9. The CDR3 contains 15 residues. The germline V gene encodes CDR1 SNHLY and CDR2 FYNNEI. Here the CDR3 DNA reads TGTGCCAGCAGCAAAGGGACAGCCACACAAGAGACCCAGTACTTC. This encodes CASSKGTATQETQYF.

This clonotype was recorded at least ten times. The chain carries TRBV10-3 and TRBJ1-1, with D possibly being TRBD1 (5 bases). V was shortened by 2 bases and J by 1 base, with 5 bases between the two germline ends. The length of the CDR3 is 13 residues. Germline V gene sequence: CDR1 ENHRY, CDR2 SYGVKD. The CDR3 DNA sequence: TGTGCCATCAGTGAGGGGGGGAACACTGAAGCTTTCTTT. It is translated as CAISEGGNTEAFF.

The chain uses TRBV6-5 and TRBJ1-1, with 10 nucleotides matching TRBD1. Germline loops: CDR1 MNHEY, CDR2 SVGAGI. Trimming removed 2 bases from V and 4 bases from J; junction bases left unmatched: 7. The CDR3 consists of 16 residues. CDR3 loop: CASSYPTGGLVTEAFF. DNA for the CDR3: TGTGCCAGCAGTTACCCGACAGGGGGCCTTGTCACTGAAGCTTTCTTT.

J is TRBJ2-2 and V is TRBV12-3 or TRBV12-4, with D possibly being TRBD1 (6 bases). The CDR3 sequence is 15 residues long. Trimming took off 6 bases at V and 4 bases at J, with 15 bases between the two ends. DNA of the CDR3: TGTGCCAGCAGAAAAATAAGACAGGTCACCGGGGAGCTGTTTTTT. Amino acid sequence: CASRKIRQVTGELFF.

The sample holds a few counts of this clonotype. The rearrangement uses TRBV12-3 or TRBV12-4 and TRBJ1-4, with D perhaps TRBD1 (5 bases). The CDR3 has 14 amino acids. V lost 6 bases to trimming and J lost 8 bases, with 16 bases between them. The CDR3 reads CASRLGGGKEKLFF. CDR3 coding DNA: TGTGCCAGCAGGTTGGGGGGGGGGAAAGAAAAACTGTTTTTT.